This T cell receptor (beta chain) was obtained from a study of early T cells in non-severe SARS-CoV-2 infection. Turning to the study itself: It was bulk RNA from unsorted whole blood that was sequenced, and the chains were unpaired. Study findings and constraints: There was a bias toward anti-spike CD8 responses in VDJdb matching, which missed private and CD4 specificities.

Unique molecular identifiers were attached to individual cDNA molecules. TCRdb reanalysed the 5' RACE reads using MiXCR and keeps one entry per CDR3 protein. The sample consists of roughly 31,000 distinct CDR3 sequences, about 4.6% of them appearing once. There are 15 residues in the CDR3. Germline V gene lookup returns CDR1 SGHTA and CDR2 FQGNSA. The ends were cut back, 5 bases at V and 5 bases at J, with 16 bases in the middle. This clonotype has at least ten counts. Its antigen is unknown. The receptor was derived from an adult who was a healthcare worker with PCR-confirmed SARS-CoV-2 infection or an uninfected control (not recorded which). The sequenced sample consisted of whole blood. This chain joins TRBV7-2 and TRBJ1-3; D is unresolved. CDR3 amino acids: CASSLEAGHRNTIYF. The CDR3, as DNA: TGTGCCAGCAGCCTGGAGGCGGGTCACCGAAACACCATATATTTT.